Shown below are 28 T cell receptor beta chains from a single sample sequenced in a study of T cells in Graves' hyperthyroidism and ophthalmopathy (dated by TCRdb to the late 2010s). The method was multiplex PCR. Sequenced on an Illumina HiSeq 2000. The TCR beta CDR3 regions were amplified from the RNA transcripts. The TCR CDR3 was subjected to a first round of RT-PCR using the HTBI primer set and the Qiagen OneStep RT-PCR kit. TCRdb reran the public reads through fastp at Q25 and MiXCR, keeping productive beta chains. CDR3 protein duplicates are merged, each entry listing the most common genes and DNA. This sample comprises 530,000 or so distinct CDR3 sequences, approximately 24% of them detected only once. Approximately 11% of the sample lies in the top ten. The sample taken for sequencing was blood. The receptor source for this set is a woman in her twenties or thirties with Graves' ophthalmopathy.

In its sample, this clonotype was seen many times. This chain joins TRBV12-3 or TRBV12-4 and TRBJ2-5, with D perhaps TRBD1 or TRBD2 (6 bases each). Trimming stripped 1 base from V and 5 bases from J, with 11 bases between. The CDR3 is made up of 14 amino acids. CDR3 sequence: CASSLGGGHETQYF. The CDR3 region has the DNA TGTGCCAGCAGTTTAGGTGGGGGGCACGAGACCCAGTACTTC.

This chain joins TRBV30 and TRBJ1-2, with D perhaps TRBD1 (5 bases). The V end lost 4 bases, the J end lost 0 bases, and 9 bases lay between the germline ends. Looked up from germline, CDR1 is GTSNPN and CDR2 is SVGIG (reference sequence). The CDR3 is 13 amino acids. CDR3 region: CAWNGGSNYGYTF. CDR3 DNA: TGTGCCTGGAATGGGGGGTCTAACTATGGCTACACCTTC.

This clonotype was seen ten or more times. The gene calls are TRBV14 and TRBJ2-7, with 9 bases identical to TRBD1. Germline trimming cut 1 base from V and 2 bases from J; bases unmatched to any gene: 6. The CDR3 contains 16 residues. Germline CDR1 is SGHDN and CDR2 is FVKESK. The CDR3 is CASSQGGQGSPYEQYF. The CDR3 DNA reads TGTGCCAGCAGCCAAGGGGGACAGGGATCACCCTACGAGCAGTACTTC.

At least ten counts were recorded for this clonotype. The gene calls are TRBV14 and TRBJ2-7; a possible D gene is TRBD2 (6 bases). Looked up from germline, CDR1 is SGHDN and CDR2 is FVKESK. The CDR3 consists of 15 residues. V was pared by 4 bases and J by 0 bases, with 13 bases between. The CDR3 DNA sequence: TGTGCCAGCAGCCCAAGGGGACTCCTCTCCTACGAGCAGTACTTC. Protein sequence: CASSPRGLLSYEQYF.

This clonotype has at least ten counts. This chain uses TRBV5-1 with TRBJ1-2; D unresolved. The germline CDR1 and CDR2 sequences are SGHRS and YFSETQ. This CDR3 has 16 residues. V dropped 0 bases and J dropped 0 bases, with 12 bases sitting between them. CDR3 sequence (DNA): TGCGCCAGCAGCTTGGCCTCGGGCAGTACTAACTATGGCTACACCTTC. Its protein is CASSLASGSTNYGYTF. The full variable domain, its missing parts supplied by reference TRBV5-1 and TRBJ1-2, is KAGVTQTPRYLIKTRGQQVTLSCSPISGHRSVSWYQQTPGQGLQFLFEYFSETQRNKGNFPGRFSGRQFSNSRSEMNVSTLELGDSALYLCASSLASGSTNYGYTFGSGTRLTVV.

The V gene is TRBV7-3, the J gene TRBJ2-3; maybe TRBD1 (5 bases). Trimming removed 5 bases at V and 0 bases at J, with 15 bases between. The CDR3 extends over 16 amino acids. Germline CDR1 and CDR2: SGHTA and FQGTGA. This chain's CDR3 is CASSPIPQGSTDTQYF. CDR3 bases: TGTGCCAGCAGCCCCATCCCCCAGGGTAGCACAGATACGCAGTATTTT.

In its sample, this clonotype was seen a few times. The chain is built from TRBV6-2 or TRBV6-3 and TRBJ2-7; weak D call: TRBD1 (6 bases). Germline V gene lookup returns CDR1 MNHEY and CDR2 SVGEGT. The CDR3 is made up of 12 amino acids. V lost 6 bases to trimming and J lost 6 bases, with 12 bases between them. CDR3 coding DNA: TGTGCCAGCAGCCAAGACAGGTTCGAGCAGTACTTC. This encodes CASSQDRFEQYF.

This clonotype was detected many times. The chain recombines TRBV6-1 with TRBJ1-2; D perhaps matches TRBD1 (6 bases). The CDR3 runs 14 residues. Germline V CDR1 and CDR2: MNHNS, SASEGT. V lost 7 bases and J 4 bases, leaving 16 bases between the germline ends. CDR3 amino acids: CASIGGARSYGYTF. CDR3 nucleotide sequence: TGTGCCAGCATCGGGGGGGCGCGGAGCTATGGCTACACCTTC.

The sample holds many counts of this clonotype. The chain links TRBV2 to TRBJ1-5, with D unresolved. The V end was cut by 3 bases, the J end by 3 bases, with 3 bases between. The CDR3 is 12 amino acids. Germline lookup yields CDR1 SNHLY and CDR2 FYNNEI. CDR3 amino acids: CASSDINQPQHF. The CDR3 DNA sequence: TGTGCCAGCAGTGACATCAATCAGCCCCAGCATTTT.

This clonotype occurred a few times. This chain uses TRBV5-6 with TRBJ1-2; the match to TRBD1 covers 7 bases. The junction had 9 bases not matched to a gene; V was cut back by 5 bases and J by 8 bases. The length of the CDR3 is 13 residues. Germline V CDR1 and CDR2: SGHDT, YYEEEE. The CDR3 DNA follows: TGTGCCAGCAGATCGGAGACAGGGCGAGGCTACACCTTC. Translation gives CASRSETGRGYTF.

This clonotype was detected many times. V usage is TRBV28 and J usage is TRBJ1-5, with a weak D call TRBD1 (5 bases). With 6 bases removed from V and 5 bases from J, the gap between germline ends came to 20 bases. CDR1 is MDHEN and CDR2 is SYDVKM in the germline V gene. There are 16 residues in the CDR3. This CDR3 reads CASSRMPGGEDQPQHF. DNA for the CDR3: TGTGCCAGCAGCCGCATGCCGGGGGGGGAGGATCAGCCCCAGCATTTT.

This rearrangement joins TRBV6-1 to TRBJ1-3; tentative D call: TRBD1 (6 bases). Germline V CDR1 and CDR2: MNHNS, SASEGT. Trimming shortened V by 6 bases and J by 0 bases, and 12 bases separated the two germline ends. This CDR3 region has 15 residues. As DNA, the CDR3 is TGTGCCAGCAGAACAGGGCCCAACTCTGGAAACACCATATATTTT. Encoded protein: CASRTGPNSGNTIYF.

In this sample, this clonotype turned up a few times. This sequence joins TRBV27 and TRBJ1-6; D call uncertain. The CDR3 has 16 residues. The V end was cut by 1 base, the J end by 0 bases, with 7 bases between. Per the germline V gene, CDR1 is MNHEY and CDR2 is SMNVEV (reference sequence). CDR3 loop: CASSLYPSSYNSPLHF. In nucleotides, the CDR3 is TGTGCCAGCAGTTTATACCCCAGCTCCTATAATTCACCCCTCCACTTT.

A word on this clonotype: A much larger clone lies one base from this, so it may be a read error. The V call is TRBV6-4, the J call TRBJ1-5; 8 bases match TRBD1. The CDR3 totals 15 residues. Germline CDR1 is MRHNA and CDR2 is SNTAGT. With V trimmed by 3 bases and J by 1 base, 2 bases remained unmatched. The chain's CDR3 is CASSEQGVSNQPQHF. The DNA of the CDR3 is TGTGCCAGCAGTGAACAGGGGGTAAGCAATCAGCCCCAGCATTTT.

This clonotype appeared many times. The chain uses TRBV27 and TRBJ1-2; 7 bases agree with TRBD1. J was trimmed by 7 bases and V by 6 bases; bases with no gene match: 8. Per the germline V gene, CDR1 is MNHEY and CDR2 is SMNVEV (reference sequence). This CDR3 spans 13 amino acids. The CDR3 DNA reads as TGTGCCAGCAGCTTTGACAGGGAGGTTGGCTACACCTTC. It specifies CASSFDREVGYTF.

The J gene is TRBJ2-7, the V gene TRBV2; no reliable D call. V lost 8 bases and J 0 bases, leaving 11 bases between the germline ends. The V gene's germline CDR1 is SNHLY and CDR2 FYNNEI. The CDR3 is 13 residues long. The CDR3: CASVRTSSYEQYF. CDR3 nucleotides: TGTGCCAGCGTCCGGACGAGCTCCTACGAGCAGTACTTC.

This clonotype was seen ten or more times. V is TRBV19 and J is TRBJ2-7; D gene uncertain. Trimming cost V 5 bases and J 3 bases, with 14 bases left between them. The length of the CDR3 is 14 residues. Germline V lookup: CDR1 LNHDA, CDR2 SQIVND (reference sequence). The CDR3 DNA reads as TGTGCCAGTAGTGAACAAAATAACCTCTACGAGCAGTACTTC. It yields the protein CASSEQNNLYEQYF.

This clonotype has more than one count but fewer than ten. The chain recombines TRBV20-1 with TRBJ1-2; a possible D gene is TRBD1 (6 bases). CDR3 length: 15 amino acids. The V and J ends lost 2 bases and 5 bases respectively, with 18 bases between them. Per the germline V gene, CDR1 is DFQATT and CDR2 is SNEGSKA (reference sequence). Here the CDR3 reads CSARTVPRTAYGYTF. The CDR3 DNA is TGCAGTGCTAGAACAGTTCCGAGGACAGCGTATGGCTACACCTTC.

There are many counts of this clonotype. The chain couples TRBV2 to TRBJ1-5; the D gene is possibly TRBD1 (5 bases). The germline CDR1 and CDR2 sequences are SNHLY and FYNNEI. The length of the CDR3 is 13 residues. Trimming stripped 4 bases from V and 7 bases from J, with 11 bases between. The CDR3 loop is CASSVGRDQPQHF. In DNA, the CDR3 is TGTGCCAGCAGTGTGGGGAGGGACCAGCCCCAGCATTTT.

This clonotype was detected many times. The V call is TRBV6-1, the J call TRBJ2-7, with TRBD2 as a possible D gene (6 bases). Germline V gene lookup returns CDR1 MNHNS and CDR2 SASEGT. The CDR3 is 14 residues long. V gave up 6 bases and J gave up 0 bases, with 12 bases separating them. This chain's CDR3 is CASSPSGVSYEQYF. The CDR3 bases are TGTGCCAGCAGCCCCTCGGGGGTCTCCTACGAGCAGTACTTC.

This clonotype was seen more than once but under ten times. This clone may be a read error of a much larger clone one base away. This chain uses TRBV12-3 or TRBV12-4 with TRBJ1-2; D possibly corresponds to TRBD1 (6 bases). This CDR3 region has 14 residues. In DNA, the CDR3 is TGTGCCAGCAGTTATACCGACAGGCTACAGGGCTTCACCTTC. It encodes CASSYTDRLQGFTF.

The rearrangement links TRBV11-1 to TRBJ2-7; TRBD1 matches 8 bases. Germline CDR1 reads SGHAT; CDR2 reads FQDESV (reference sequence). The CDR3 is made up of 18 amino acids. The ends lost 4 bases at V and 0 bases at J; junction bases unmatched: 14. CDR3 sequence: CASSSFDRPQGASYEQYF. CDR3 nucleotide sequence: TGTGCCAGCAGCTCCTTCGACAGGCCTCAGGGGGCCTCCTACGAGCAGTACTTC.

The chain recombines TRBV28 with TRBJ1-2; D is undetermined. The V end was cut by 7 bases, the J end by 3 bases, with 15 bases between. This CDR3 spans 14 amino acids. CDR1 and CDR2 from the germline V gene are MDHEN and SYDVKM. CDR3 sequence: CASKEGQVHYGYTF. DNA for the CDR3: TGTGCCAGCAAGGAAGGTCAGGTGCACTATGGCTACACCTTC.

V usage is TRBV7-8 and J usage is TRBJ1-2, with unresolved D. Trimming took 0 bases from V and 3 from J, leaving 8 bases between them. Germline CDR1 reads SGHVS; CDR2 reads FQNEAQ. The CDR3 is 14 residues long. The CDR3: CASSLAQHDYGYTF. CDR3 coding DNA: TGTGCCAGCAGCTTAGCGCAGCACGACTATGGCTACACCTTC.

This clonotype was observed many times. J is TRBJ1-5 and V is TRBV12-3 or TRBV12-4; D not certain. The V end lost 3 bases, the J end lost 3 bases, and 9 bases lay between the germline ends. The CDR3 contains 14 residues. As DNA, the CDR3 is TGTGCCAGCAGTTTTGAGGGATCCAATCAGCCCCAGCATTTT. It specifies CASSFEGSNQPQHF.

This clonotype was found many times. The junction differs from germline at one of its ends, possibly a read error. V gene TRBV6-2 or TRBV6-3 combines with J gene TRBJ2-2; perhaps TRBD1 as D (5 bases). Germline assignment: CDR1 MNHEY and CDR2 SVGEGT. The CDR3 runs 14 residues. The chain's CDR3 is CAGSYPRVPGELFF. The CDR3, as DNA: TGTGCCGGCAGTTACCCCAGGGTTCCCGGGGAGCTGTTTTTT.

Many counts were recorded for this clonotype. V is TRBV18 and J is TRBJ1-2; a weak D match, TRBD1 (5 bases). V shed 3 bases and J shed 8 bases, with 13 bases lying between them. In germline, CDR1 is KGHSH, CDR2 LQKENI. This CDR3 has 13 residues. In nucleotides, the CDR3 is TGTGCCAGCTCACCTTCTGACAGATGGGGCTACACCTTC. Its protein is CASSPSDRWGYTF.

The V gene is TRBV6-2 or TRBV6-3, the J gene TRBJ2-7; D not certain. CDR3 length: 11 residues. Per the germline V gene, CDR1 is MNHEY and CDR2 is SVGEGT. The germline V and J ends were trimmed by 4 bases and 7 bases, with 8 bases remaining between them. CDR3 sequence (DNA): TGTGCCAGCAGTTCCTCCCTGGAGCAGTACTTC. It codes for CASSSSLEQYF.